The clone carrying this T cell receptor (beta chain) was counted ten times or more. The sample originates from a study of T cells after yellow fever vaccination. Via MiXCR, TCRdb re-called the 5' RACE reads, giving one row per CDR3 protein. The sample comprises approximately 61,000 distinct CDR3 sequences, roughly 6.9% of which are singletons, and roughly two fifths rests with the top ten. J gave up 4 bases and V 3 bases, and 10 bases lay outside the gene matches. CDR3 length: 15 residues. CDR1 and CDR2 (germline): DFQATT, SNEGSKA (reference sequence). This specimen consisted of CD8+ T cells sorted from PBMCs, obtained on the day of the first yellow fever vaccination. The sequence came from a man aged 18 to 35 who received the YFV17D yellow fever vaccine. The chain combines TRBV20-1 with TRBJ2-3; 7 positions agree with TRBD1. CDR3 sequence: CSASMTGNHADTQYF. As DNA, the CDR3 is TGCAGTGCTAGCATGACAGGGAACCATGCAGATACGCAGTATTTT.